This T cell receptor (beta chain) is drawn from a study of Graves' ophthalmopathy and Graves' hyperthyroidism. The study, taken as a whole, reports: Forecasting of ophthalmopathy progression by the model achieved about 69% sensitivity and around 77% specificity. A roughly 80% specificity and roughly 90% sensitivity were achieved by a 13-signature model that separated ophthalmopathy from stable hyperthyroidism.

This clonotype was seen a handful of times. Antigen: not known. CDR3 length: 18 residues. Looked up from germline, CDR1 is DFQATT and CDR2 is SNEGSKA (reference sequence). The V gene end was trimmed by 4 bases and the J gene end by 0 bases; junction bases not matched to a gene: 14. RNA transcripts were the source from which TCR beta CDR3 regions were amplified. RT-PCR in the first round used HTBI primers; a second-round multiplex PCR followed. TCRdb used MiXCR to reprocess the multiplex PCR reads, holding one entry per CDR3 protein. The repertoire holds 500,000 to 800,000 distinct CDR3 sequences, with 35% to 50% as singletons.

The sample taken for sequencing was peripheral blood. The rearrangement links TRBV20-1 to TRBJ2-2; TRBD2 matches 7 bases. The sequence derives from an adult man with Graves' ophthalmopathy. This chain's CDR3 is CSAKLQTSAGANTGELFF. The CDR3 region has the DNA TGCAGTGCTAAACTACAAACTAGCGCGGGGGCGAACACCGGGGAGCTGTTTTTT.